This TCR beta chain was identified during a study of T cell responses to AZD1222 COVID-19 vaccine. Study in general: Pooled samples include second doses given at about 4 or 12 weeks. Study-wide points: Repertoire sampling was restricted to post-peak T cell response timepoints. Spike as a whole was targeted by vaccine-associated CD4 TCRs, dominant at 160-218 and 743-854.

Worth noting for this clone: What it binds is not known. Relative to the germline gene, one junction end is altered; a read error may explain this.

This CDR3 has 14 amino acids. The germline V gene has CDR1 LNHDA and CDR2 SQIVND (reference sequence). Profiled with immunoSEQ multiplex PCR; TCRdb holds only in-frame clones, not every one. The data show 75,000 to 100,000 clones, under 90% seen once. This clonotype was sampled from an adult in good health. The genes are TRBV19 and TRBJ1-2; D not resolved. Source: peripheral blood, taken on day 0 of AZD1222 vaccination. The DNA of the CDR3 is TGTGCCAGTAGTATCGGCGAGTCCGTTTATGGCCACACCTTC. Its translation: CASSIGESVYGHTF.